This T cell receptor beta chain was profiled in a study of CXCR3 chemokines and chemotherapy response in bladder cancer (dated by TCRdb to 2022 to 2024). Study-wide context: Whether chemotherapy response in human bladder cancer was predicted by intratumoral CXCR3 chemokine system activity was examined in the study.

Library prep was done by PCR. The sequencing machine was an Illumina HiSeq 2500. TCRdb's own reprocessing of the public reads used fastp at Q25 and MiXCR and kept productive beta chains. Rows are unified per CDR3 protein, each entry keeping the most common DNA and genes. A total of over 2,000 distinct CDR3 sequences appear in this sample, about a sixth of them only once. In total, the top ten clones hold 20% to 30% of the sample. This clonotype was detected many times. Its binding antigen is unknown. One base away there is no much larger clone; base qualities are not given. The germline V gene encodes CDR1 SGHNT and CDR2 YENEEA. From its cysteine to its phenylalanine, the CDR3 spans 15 amino acids. The DNA shown is the 45-base CDR3, in frame from base 1. V is cut by 5 bases and J by 5 bases, and the space between the germline ends is 18 bases.

Sample collection occurred from a patient whose treatment included neoadjuvant chemotherapy. This receptor was taken from a human donor with bladder cancer that responded to neoadjuvant chemotherapy. The chain is encoded by TRBV11-3 joined to TRBJ2-5, with TRBD2 perhaps the D gene, on 5 matching bases. The CDR3 sequence is CASSRGVGNLETQYF. The DNA sequence is as follows: TGTGCCAGCAGCCGGGGAGTGGGGAACCTGGAGACCCAGTACTTC. The reference TRBV11-3 and TRBJ2-5 proteins fill in what lies around the CDR3, so the full variable domain reads EAGVVQSPRYKIIEKKQPVAFWCNPISGHNTLYWYLQNLGQGPELLIRYENEEAVDDSQLPKDRFSAERLKGVDSTLKIQPAELGDSAVYLCASSRGVGNLETQYFGPGTRLLVL.